This TCR beta chain appears in the sequencing data of a study of blood T cell repertoires in COVID-19. Background on the study: COVID-19 samples, acute and convalescent, were from the United States, Italy and Spain. From T cells, B-cell-depleted T cells, or PBMCs came the material, which was cDNA or gDNA.

Original data processing: Estimates of nucleated cell counts were drawn from the amplification of reference gene primers. Assay used: immunoSEQ multiplex PCR; TCRdb lists only in-frame clones, some missing. The V and J calls and clone size are taken from that table; D and trimming were inferred from the DNA. The sample holds around 190,000 clones; less than 90% are singletons and the top ten take around 21%. The CDR3 spans 16 residues. Germline values: CDR1 LGHNA, CDR2 YSLEER. The V end was cut by 0 bases, the J end by 5 bases, with 16 bases between. This clone has just one count. The chain joins TRBV4-3 to TRBJ1-1; TRBD1 might be the D (5 bases). The receptor was derived from a man aged 70-80 years with active or convalescent COVID-19. Sequencing was carried out using peripheral blood. CDR3 loop: CASSQDQGSRRTEAFF. CDR3 in DNA: TGCGCCAGCAGCCAAGATCAGGGCAGCCGAAGGACTGAAGCTTTCTTT.